The 30 T cell receptor beta chains below were found in one sample sequenced in a study of T cell repertoires in cytomegalovirus infection. From the reads, TCRdb called clonotypes with MiXCR, one entry per CDR3 protein. The sample holds fewer than 150,000 distinct CDR3 sequences, 30% seen once. These receptors have no identified antigens. This specimen was CD8+ T cells from cultured PBMCs, taken from culture after CMV antigen stimulation. The receptors here all came from a human donor in good health (CMV status not recorded). Some clones in this sample may be carry-over from other donors' samples.

The chain employs TRBV7-6 and TRBJ2-2; 11 positions agree with TRBD2. In germline, CDR1 is SGHVS, CDR2 FNYEAQ. The CDR3 runs to 16 residues. Losses at the gene ends were 5 bases for V and 4 bases for J; bases not matched to a gene: 6. In DNA form, the CDR3 reads TGTGCCAGCAGCCCGGCGACTAGCGGGGCCACCGGGGAGCTGTTTTTT. Encoded protein: CASSPATSGATGELFF.

This clonotype was seen a few times. This chain links TRBV7-9 with TRBJ2-7, with a weak D call TRBD1 (6 bases). V gave up 0 bases and J gave up 0 bases, with 15 bases separating them. CDR1 is SEHNR and CDR2 is FQNEAQ in the germline V gene (reference sequence). The length of the CDR3 is 17 residues. The chain's CDR3 is CASSLAAWDTFSYEQYF. The CDR3 region has the DNA TGTGCCAGCAGCTTAGCGGCTTGGGACACATTCTCCTACGAGCAGTACTTC. Full variable domain (outside the CDR3, taken from reference TRBV7-9 and TRBJ2-7): DTGVSQNPRHKITKRGQNVTFRCDPISEHNRLYWYRQTLGQGPEFLTYFQNEAQLEKSRLLSDRFSAERPKGSFSTLEIQRTEQGDSAMYLCASSLAAWDTFSYEQYFGPGTRLTVT.

The chain joins TRBV13 to TRBJ1-2; D perhaps matches TRBD1 (5 bases). The CDR3 is 14 amino acids. Deletions cut 4 bases from V and 3 bases from J, with 12 bases between. The V gene's germline CDR1 is PRHDT and CDR2 FYEKMQ (reference sequence). CDR3 sequence (DNA): TGTGCCAGCAGCTCGGGACGGACTTACTATGGCTACACCTTC. Its translation is CASSSGRTYYGYTF.

The chain recombines TRBV20-1 with TRBJ2-3; 10 nucleotides match TRBD2. Germline assignment: CDR1 DFQATT and CDR2 SNEGSKA (reference sequence). With V trimmed by 5 bases and J by 0 bases, 11 bases remained unmatched. The length of the CDR3 is 17 residues. The CDR3 protein is CSASTSGARTSTDTQYF. The CDR3 DNA is TGCAGTGCTTCAACTAGCGGGGCTAGGACAAGCACAGATACGCAGTATTTT.

This clonotype was found a few times. The CDR3 nucleotides read TGTGCCAGCAGCTTGGGGGACACCGATAGCAATCAGCCCCAGCATTTT. Its protein product is CASSLGDTDSNQPQHF. The chain is built from TRBV5-6 and TRBJ1-5; weak D call: TRBD1 (6 bases). This CDR3 has 16 amino acids. Between the trimmed V and J ends, which lost 0 bases and 0 bases, there was a span of 10 bases. Germline-derived CDR1 and CDR2 are SGHDT and YYEEEE. The full variable domain, with the rest looked up from reference TRBV5-6 and TRBJ1-5, is DAGVTQSPTHLIKTRGQQVTLRCSPKSGHDTVSWYQQALGQGPQFIFQYYEEEERQRGNFPDRFSGHQFPNYSSELNVNALLLGDSALYLCASSLGDTDSNQPQHFGDGTRLSIL.

The V and J genes are TRBV12-3 or TRBV12-4 and TRBJ2-2; D may be TRBD2 (6 bases). Trimming removed 10 bases from V and 3 bases from J, with 18 bases in between. This CDR3 contains 15 residues. The CDR3 coding sequence is TGTGCCACAATGGCCGGGGGTAGTTACACCGGGGAGCTGTTTTTT. Protein sequence: CATMAGGSYTGELFF.

This clonotype showed up just a few times. This chain uses TRBV6-1 with TRBJ1-5, with D maybe TRBD1 (6 bases). Germline V gene sequence: CDR1 MNHNS, CDR2 SASEGT. Trimming shortened V by 6 bases and J by 0 bases, and 12 bases separated the two germline ends. CDR3 size: 15 residues. CDR3 loop: CASRRQVNSNQPQHF. CDR3 coding DNA: TGTGCCAGCAGAAGACAGGTTAATAGCAATCAGCCCCAGCATTTT.

There are many counts of this clonotype. The chain employs TRBV12-3 or TRBV12-4 and TRBJ1-5, with a weak D call TRBD1 (5 bases). V lost 2 bases, J lost 2 bases, and 19 bases lay in between. The CDR3 is made up of 18 amino acids. Here the CDR3 reads CASSLLAGRNSGNQPQHF. DNA for the CDR3: TGTGCCAGCAGTTTATTGGCAGGGAGGAATTCGGGCAATCAGCCCCAGCATTTT.

In its sample, this clonotype was seen a few times. The J gene is TRBJ2-5, the V gene TRBV7-2; 13 nucleotides align to TRBD2. J gave up 5 bases and V 5 bases, and 8 bases lay outside the gene matches. There are 16 residues in the CDR3. Germline V gene lookup returns CDR1 SGHTA and CDR2 FQGNSA. In DNA, the CDR3 is TGTGCCAGCAGCACCCGGACTAGCGGGGGTGGGGAGACCCAGTACTTC. It is translated as CASSTRTSGGGETQYF.

The chain carries TRBV7-9 and TRBJ2-7; D could derive from TRBD1 or TRBD2 (6 bases each). The CDR3 is 14 residues long. The V and J ends lost 4 bases and 5 bases respectively, with 15 bases between them. Germline V CDR1 and CDR2: SEHNR, FQNEAQ (reference sequence). As DNA, the CDR3 is TGTGCCAGCAGCTCGACCACGGGGGCCCACGAGCAGTACTTC. It encodes CASSSTTGAHEQYF.

In its sample, this clonotype was seen a few times. The J gene is TRBJ1-1, the V gene TRBV7-9; a possible D gene is TRBD1 (5 bases). The CDR3 has 18 residues. Trimming took 10 bases from V and 0 from J, leaving 27 bases between them. CDR1 and CDR2 (germline): SEHNR, FQNEAQ (reference sequence). Here the CDR3 reads CATSGTAATEALNTEAFF. The CDR3 nucleotides read TGTGCCACCAGTGGGACTGCTGCGACGGAAGCTTTGAACACTGAAGCTTTCTTT.

This clonotype occurred a few times. The V gene is TRBV7-9, the J gene TRBJ1-1, with TRBD1 matching 7 bases. V shed 5 bases, J shed 11 bases, and the junction held 17 bases outside the gene matches. Germline V lookup: CDR1 SEHNR, CDR2 FQNEAQ (reference sequence). The length of the CDR3 is 15 residues. CDR3 coding DNA: TGTGCCAGCAGCACGACAGGGATTGGGGAATTGGAGGCTTTCTTT. Protein: CASSTTGIGELEAFF.

This clonotype was observed a few times. The chain has TRBV12-3 or TRBV12-4 and TRBJ2-5; D assignment may be TRBD1 or TRBD2 (6 bases each). The CDR3 contains 13 residues. V shed 6 bases and J shed 5 bases, with 13 bases lying between them. CDR3 loop: CASSWGARETQYF. The CDR3 DNA sequence: TGTGCCAGCAGCTGGGGGGCTCGTGAGACCCAGTACTTC.

J is TRBJ1-1 and V is TRBV5-5, with D unresolved. CDR1 is SGHKS and CDR2 is YYEKEE in the germline V gene (reference sequence). The V end was cut by 3 bases, the J end by 0 bases, with 12 bases between. The CDR3 contains 15 residues. CDR3 in amino acids: CASSSSGRMNTEAFF. DNA of the CDR3: TGTGCCAGCAGCTCCTCTGGGAGAATGAACACTGAAGCTTTCTTT.

This clonotype was seen only a few times. The CDR3 loop reads CASSSGTINTDTQYF. The CDR3 region has the DNA TGTGCCAGCAGCTCGGGGACTATCAACACAGATACGCAGTATTTT. The V and J genes are TRBV7-2 and TRBJ2-3; 7 nucleotides agree with TRBD2. Germline CDR1 is SGHTA and CDR2 is FQGNSA. The CDR3 sequence is 15 residues long. Trimming at V came to 4 bases and at J to 2 bases, leaving 6 bases not matched to a gene.

This chain links TRBV7-9 with TRBJ1-1; TRBD1 aligns across 7 bases. V shed 5 bases, J shed 1 base, and the junction held 7 bases outside the gene matches. Germline loops: CDR1 SEHNR, CDR2 FQNEAQ (reference sequence). This CDR3 has 15 residues. CDR3 protein: CASSPTGEPNTEAFF. CDR3 coding DNA: TGTGCCAGCAGCCCCACAGGGGAACCGAACACTGAAGCTTTCTTT.

This clonotype was seen at least ten times. V gene TRBV4-1 combines with J gene TRBJ1-5; D ambiguous. The length of the CDR3 is 16 residues. The germline gives CDR1 MGHRA, CDR2 YSYEKL. V was cut by 1 base and J by 0 bases, with 10 bases left in between. Written as DNA, the CDR3 is TGCGCCAGCAGCCAAGGAGTTGGATCTAGCAATCAGCCCCAGCATTTT. Protein product: CASSQGVGSSNQPQHF.

V and J are TRBV4-3 and TRBJ2-7; D is unclear. The length of the CDR3 is 13 residues. V lost 0 bases and J lost 3, with 6 bases in between. Germline V gene data show CDR1 as LGHNA and CDR2 as YSLEER. In DNA form, the CDR3 reads TGCGCCAGCAGCCAAGATTCAGACTACGAGCAGTACTTC. Translated, it gives CASSQDSDYEQYF.

The rearrangement links TRBV12-3 or TRBV12-4 to TRBJ2-7, with D possibly TRBD1 on 5 matching bases. This CDR3 contains 12 residues. The V and J ends lost 6 bases and 6 bases respectively, with 12 bases between them. The CDR3 sequence is CASSLTGSEQYF. CDR3 nucleotide sequence: TGTGCCAGCAGCCTCACAGGTTCCGAGCAGTACTTC.

The chain joins TRBV7-9 to TRBJ1-1; tentative D call: TRBD1 (6 bases). With 5 bases removed from V and 3 bases from J, the gap between germline ends came to 13 bases. The CDR3 sequence is 14 residues long. From germline, CDR1 is SEHNR and CDR2 FQNEAQ (reference sequence). For the CDR3, the DNA is TGTGCCAGCAGCCCACAAAACAGGGACACTGAAGCTTTCTTT. Translating it yields CASSPQNRDTEAFF.

V gene TRBV15 combines with J gene TRBJ1-5; D remains ambiguous. The CDR3 spans 15 residues. Germline V gene lookup returns CDR1 LNHNV and CDR2 YYDKDF (reference sequence). V was cut by 0 bases and J by 1 base, with 7 bases left in between. The CDR3 loop is CATSRDLGSNQPQHF. The DNA for the CDR3 is TGTGCCACCAGCAGAGATCTAGGCAGCAATCAGCCCCAGCATTTT.

This clonotype has only a few counts. The chain couples TRBV27 to TRBJ2-3, with no clear D. V gave up 5 bases and J gave up 7 bases, with 13 bases separating them. The CDR3 runs 13 residues. Germline loops: CDR1 MNHEY, CDR2 SMNVEV (reference sequence). CDR3 residues: CASSPTPSYTQYF. CDR3 DNA sequence: TGTGCCAGCAGTCCTACTCCTTCGTATACGCAGTATTTT.

V gene TRBV6-2 or TRBV6-3 combines with J gene TRBJ2-7, with 8 nucleotides matching TRBD1. Germline-derived CDR1 and CDR2 are MNHEY and SVGEGT. With V trimmed by 2 bases and J by 6 bases, 0 bases remained unmatched. This CDR3 comprises 12 residues. The CDR3 DNA reads as TGTGCCAGCAGTTACACAGGGGGCGAGCAGTACTTC. Protein product: CASSYTGGEQYF.

This clonotype has ten or more counts. The chain couples TRBV7-2 to TRBJ2-1; 7 bases line up with TRBD1. The CDR3 has 16 amino acids. Germline V gives CDR1 SGHTA, CDR2 FQGNSA. With V trimmed by 1 base and J by 0 bases, 3 bases remained unmatched. CDR3 nucleotides: TGTGCCAGCAGCTTAGGACAGGGAGTCTCCTACAATGAGCAGTTCTTC. Its translation: CASSLGQGVSYNEQFF.

V is TRBV7-6 and J is TRBJ1-4; D gene unclear. V lost 1 base to trimming and J lost 6 bases, with 9 bases between them. The germline CDR1 and CDR2 sequences are SGHVS and FNYEAQ. The CDR3 sequence is 14 residues long. Here the CDR3 reads CASSLGHGDEKLFF. CDR3 DNA: TGTGCCAGCAGCTTAGGACACGGGGATGAAAAACTGTTTTTT.

This clonotype was recorded at least ten times. The DNA for the CDR3 is TGCGCCAGCAGTTTCGACAGGGCCCTCACCGGGGAGCTGTTTTTT. Encoded protein: CASSFDRALTGELFF. The V and J genes are TRBV4-1 and TRBJ2-2, with TRBD1 identical over 7 bases. The CDR3 length is 15 residues. Germline lookup yields CDR1 MGHRA and CDR2 YSYEKL. Trimming took 6 bases from V and 4 from J; bases not matched to a gene: 8.

This clonotype was counted a single time. The CDR3 nucleotides read TGTGCCAGCAGTTCTTTAGACAGCTACAATGAGCAGTTCTTC. This translates into CASSSLDSYNEQFF. The chain links TRBV28 to TRBJ2-1; D might be TRBD1 (5 bases). Germline values: CDR1 MDHEN, CDR2 SYDVKM. The germline V and J ends were trimmed by 4 bases and 3 bases, with 10 bases remaining between them. CDR3 size: 14 residues. Variable domain in full (rest from reference TRBV28 and TRBJ2-1): DVKVTQSSRYLVKRTGEKVFLECVQDMDHENMFWYRQDPGLGLRLIYFSYDVKMKEKGDIPEGYSVSREKKERFSLILESASTNQTSMYLCASSSLDSYNEQFFGPGTRLTVL.

CDR3 nucleotides: TGTGCCAGCAGCTTGGGCGGGGGACGGCGGGTAGTAGACACCGGGGAGCTGTTTTTT. This encodes CASSLGGGRRVVDTGELFF. The V call is TRBV11-2, the J call TRBJ2-2, with 7 bases fitting TRBD2. CDR3 size: 19 residues. Germline assignment: CDR1 SGHAT and CDR2 FQNNGV. V dropped 3 bases and J dropped 3; count of bases not matched to a gene: 16.

V is TRBV6-2 or TRBV6-3 and J is TRBJ2-7; 7 bases line up with TRBD2. This CDR3 region has 14 residues. CDR1 is MNHEY and CDR2 is SVGEGT in the germline V gene. V gave up 5 bases and J gave up 2 bases; unmatched junction bases: 6. CDR3 sequence: CASSPWGGTYEQYF. Written as DNA, the CDR3 is TGTGCCAGCAGTCCCTGGGGGGGAACCTACGAGCAGTACTTC.

This clonotype was seen ten or more times. The chain couples TRBV4-2 to TRBJ2-3; D may be TRBD1 (6 bases). Trimming cost V 4 bases and J 0 bases, with 11 bases left between them. The germline gives CDR1 LGHNA, CDR2 YNFKEQ. This CDR3 is 15 amino acids long. The CDR3 bases are TGTGCCAGCAGCCCCCGGGACATTAGCACAGATACGCAGTATTTT. Translation: CASSPRDISTDTQYF.